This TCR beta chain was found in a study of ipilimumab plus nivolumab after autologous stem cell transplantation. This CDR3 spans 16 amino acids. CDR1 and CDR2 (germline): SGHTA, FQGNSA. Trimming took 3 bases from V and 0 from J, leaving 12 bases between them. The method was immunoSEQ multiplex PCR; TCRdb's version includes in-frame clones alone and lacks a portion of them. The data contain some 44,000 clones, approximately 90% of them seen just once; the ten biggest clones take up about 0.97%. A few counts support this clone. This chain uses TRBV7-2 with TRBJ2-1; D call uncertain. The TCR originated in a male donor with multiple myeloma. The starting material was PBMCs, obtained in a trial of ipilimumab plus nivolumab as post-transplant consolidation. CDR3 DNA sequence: TGTGCCAGCAGCTTGGGCGGAGTCCGCTCCTACAATGAGCAGTTCTTC. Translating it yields CASSLGGVRSYNEQFF.